This T cell receptor beta chain derives from a study of OX40 agonist ivuxolimab in advanced cancers. About the study: An agonistic anti-OX40 (CD134) antibody, ivuxolimab, was used to treat the patients. Every patient in dose escalation had hepatocellular carcinoma, melanoma, renal cell or head and neck cancer. Findings of the study overall: In general, CD8+ T cells held more expanded clones than CD4+ did, on average. Some patients without response likewise showed low normalized clonal expansion.

This clone came up a few times. Antigen unknown. The germline CDR1 and CDR2 sequences are SGHNT and YYREEE (reference sequence). The V gene lost 6 bases and the J gene lost 5 bases, with 17 bases spanning the gap. The CDR3 is 14 amino acids. TCRdb's table, derived via immunoSEQ multiplex PCR, lists solely in-frame clones and lacks some. There are 55,000 to 80,000 clones in the sample; under 90% occur only once, and less than 2.5% lies in the top ten. This material consisted of CD4+ or CD8+ T cells sorted from blood, taken in a trial of the OX40 agonist ivuxolimab. The V gene is TRBV5-4, the J gene TRBJ2-5; either TRBD1 or TRBD2 may supply D (5 bases each). The sequence was collected from an adult with an advanced solid tumor such as melanoma, head and neck, liver or kidney cancer. The CDR3 loop reads CASTPRPRDETQYF. CDR3 bases: TGTGCCAGCACCCCCCGCCCCCGGGACGAGACCCAGTACTTC.